This T cell receptor (beta chain) comes out of a study of blood T cell repertoires in COVID-19. Study background: PBMCs, B-cell-depleted T cells, or T cells were the source of the cDNA or gDNA that made up the material.

Authors' data handling: Scientists estimated how many nucleated cells there were by amplifying reference gene primers. Measured with immunoSEQ multiplex PCR; TCRdb has only the in-frame clones, and not every one. Clone size and V and J calls were adopted from that table, with D and trimming inferred from the DNA. Among 130,000 or so clones, around nine tenths were seen once, and the ten largest hold roughly 8%. Germline V gives CDR1 WSHSY, CDR2 SAAADI. The V gene lost 3 bases and the J gene lost 3 bases, with 8 bases spanning the gap. CDR3 size: 13 residues. This receptor was taken from a middle-aged man with acute or convalescent COVID-19. Sequenced input: peripheral blood. This chain joins TRBV10-2 and TRBJ1-2; D is uncertain. The CDR3 sequence: CASSDGEYYGYTF. CDR3 bases: TGCGCCAGCAGTGACGGGGAGTACTATGGCTACACCTTC.